This paragraph covers one TCR beta chain sequence. This entry comes from a study of CXCR3-negative and CXCR3-positive naive CD8 T cells. Study background: Sequencing gave 120 million to 150 million TRB reads overall, about 1.5 +/- 0.3 million per library.

The V gene's germline CDR1 is DFQATT and CDR2 SNEGSKA (reference sequence). The CDR3 runs 16 residues. All TRB cDNA libraries came from 5' RACE performed with UMI labels. For each CDR3 protein, TCRdb gives one entry from its re-call of the 5' RACE reads, without DNA. Recorded for this sample: approximately 83,000 distinct CDR3 sequences. Within the CD8+ T cell compartment, naive cells were CD45RO-CCR7+CD27+CD95-. The sample was naive CXCR3- CD8+ T cells from blood. Subset noted: CD45RO-CCR7+CD27+CD95- naive CD8+ T cells lacking CXCR3 (TNR3-). This chain uses TRBV20-1 with TRBJ2-7; TCRdb reports TRBD1, a call that lacks DNA to check it against. The receptor was isolated from a human donor in good health. Some clones in this sample may be carry-over from other donors' samples. CDR3 residues: CSARDYFGTATYEQYF.